This record covers a single T cell receptor beta chain. As originally analysed: Amplified reference gene primers provided the basis for estimating nucleated cell counts. The method was immunoSEQ multiplex PCR; TCRdb's version includes in-frame clones alone and lacks a portion of them. For V, J and clone size, that table is used; D and trimming come from the DNA. The data contain 100,000 to 150,000 clones, about 80% of them singletons. The record originates from a study of blood T cell repertoires in COVID-19. Study at large: COVID-19 samples, acute and convalescent, were from the United States, Italy and Spain.

The CDR3 is 14 amino acids. Trimming took 3 bases from V and 6 from J, leaving 14 bases between them. This chain uses TRBV23-1 with TRBJ2-5, with a tentative D call TRBD2 (6 bases). TRBV23-1 is assigned to the ORF class and has an uncertain function. Sample: peripheral blood. This TCR was sampled from a man in his 60s with acute or convalescent COVID-19. The CDR3 DNA reads as TGCGCCAGCAGTCAGCTACGGGAGAGAAAGACCCAGTACTTC. This codes for CASSQLRERKTQYF.